This section outlines one TCR beta chain sequence together with its context. Its antigen is currently unknown. The CDR3 contains 13 residues. V dropped 8 bases and J dropped 2; count of bases not matched to a gene: 7. Germline CDR1 DFQATT, CDR2 SNEGSKA (reference sequence). With the Oncomine TCR Beta short-read assay, DNA from cultured CD4+ T cells was sequenced. TCRdb reanalysed the PCR reads using MiXCR and keeps one entry per CDR3 protein. The sample includes approximately 20,000 distinct CDR3 sequences, approximately 33% of them seen just once. Treatment described: approximately 11-day PBMC culture with coronavirus spike peptide pools or control peptides (ViraFEST assay). This entry is derived from a study of vaccination and CD4 T cells after COVID-19.

The TCR sequence derives from a human donor with COVID-19. The rearrangement links TRBV20-1 to TRBJ2-5; 8 nucleotides line up with TRBD2. Sample: cultured CD4+ T cells from blood. The CDR3 spells CSREGTRQETQYF. The CDR3 DNA is TGCAGTCGGGAGGGGACGCGGCAAGAGACCCAGTACTTC.